The clone carrying this TCR beta chain was recorded at least ten times. Original processing methods: Reference gene primer amplification gave nucleated cell count estimates. The method was immunoSEQ multiplex PCR; TCRdb's version includes in-frame clones alone and lacks a portion of them. V and J calls and clone size are copied from that table; D and trimming were computed from the DNA. Of 110,000 to 150,000 clones listed, about 84% are singletons. There are 14 residues in the CDR3. Germline values: CDR1 ENHRY, CDR2 SYGVKD. The trim removed 5 bases at V and 3 bases at J, leaving 4 bases unmatched. The data derive from a study of blood T cell repertoires in COVID-19. Study-wide context: The origin of the acute and convalescent COVID-19 samples was the United States, Italy and Spain.

Participant age was roughly 18 to 89 years, and participants resided in fewer than 30 US areas. Exposed volunteers were people who met a COVID-19 case within 2 weeks before study entry. The chain couples TRBV10-3 to TRBJ1-2; 9 nucleotides match TRBD1. The clonotype was recovered from a woman younger than 35 who had been exposed to COVID-19. Material: PBMCs or T cells enriched from blood (not recorded which). This CDR3 reads CAISRQGGDYGYTF. The CDR3 nucleotides are TGTGCCATCAGTCGACAGGGGGGCGACTATGGCTACACCTTC.